One and the same sample provided the 21 T cell receptor beta chains below, sequenced in a study of shared clonotypes between healthy human individuals. TCRdb keeps only in-frame clones here, not all; method: immunoSEQ multiplex PCR. Among under 1,900,000 clones listed, 98% were seen once. The sequencing sample was made of naive CD4+ T cells sorted from blood. Subset described: CD45RA+ positively selected. These receptor sequences come from a man aged 30 to 39 in good health.

J is TRBJ2-7 and V is TRBV27, with TRBD1 matching over 8 bases. The CDR3 spans 15 residues. The V and J ends lost 5 bases and 2 bases, in that order; junction bases with no gene match: 8. Per germline, CDR1 MNHEY and CDR2 SMNVEV (reference sequence). CDR3 in amino acids: CASSPRIQGAYEQYF. The DNA for the CDR3 is TGTGCCAGCAGTCCGAGAATACAGGGGGCCTACGAGCAGTACTTC.

This clone was seen a single time. The gene calls are TRBV25-1 and TRBJ1-5; unclear D gene. V was shortened by 1 base and J by 5 bases, with 6 bases between the two germline ends. This CDR3 contains 13 residues. Germline V lookup: CDR1 MGHDK, CDR2 SYGVNS. In DNA, the CDR3 is TGTGCCAGCAGTGAATCGGTTTATCAGCCCCAGCATTTT. It is translated as CASSESVYQPQHF.

This chain links TRBV6-1 with TRBJ2-5, with TRBD2 identical over 15 bases. The J segment lost 5 bases and the V segment lost 4 bases, leaving 14 bases of the junction unmatched. Germline assignment: CDR1 MNHNS and CDR2 SASEGT. This CDR3 region has 19 residues. CDR3 sequence (DNA): TGTGCCAGCAGTGCCAGGGGAGGACTAGCGGGAGGGCCGTGGGAGACCCAGTACTTC. This sequence encodes CASSARGGLAGGPWETQYF.

The chain combines TRBV5-1 with TRBJ1-1, with D unresolved. Germline V gene data show CDR1 as SGHRS and CDR2 as YFSETQ. V was shortened by 6 bases and J by 0 bases, with 9 bases between the two germline ends. The CDR3 runs to 13 residues. CDR3 in DNA: TGCGCCAGCACACGAGGGATGAACACTGAAGCTTTCTTT. Amino acid sequence: CASTRGMNTEAFF.

This chain connects TRBV5-4 to TRBJ1-1, with 8 nucleotides matching TRBD1. This CDR3 comprises 16 residues. V lost 3 bases to trimming and J lost 1 base; unmatched junction nucleotides: 8. The V gene's germline CDR1 is SGHNT and CDR2 YYREEE (reference sequence). The CDR3: CASSSGPGTGNTEAFF. The CDR3 DNA is TGTGCCAGCAGCTCAGGTCCCGGGACAGGGAACACTGAAGCTTTCTTT. The complete variable domain, with remaining parts taken from reference TRBV5-4 and TRBJ1-1, reads ETGVTQSPTHLIKTRGQQVTLRCSSQSGHNTVSWYQQALGQGPQFIFQYYREEENGRGNFPPRFSGLQFPNYSSELNVNALELDDSALYLCASSSGPGTGNTEAFFGQGTRLTVV.

The V and J genes are TRBV10-1 and TRBJ2-2; D uncertain. Germline V gene lookup returns CDR1 WNHNN and CDR2 SYGVQD (reference sequence). The CDR3 is 13 residues long. Deletions cut 10 bases from V and 2 bases from J, with 11 bases between. CDR3 coding DNA: TGCGCCACCTCGGCCCTAAACACCGGGGAGCTGTTTTTT. Encoded protein: CATSALNTGELFF.

The rearrangement uses TRBV29-1 and TRBJ2-7; 10 bases map to TRBD1. After removal of 1 base from V and 4 bases from J, the junction contained 4 bases not matched to a gene. Germline V gene sequence: CDR1 SQVTM, CDR2 ANQGSEA. The CDR3 sequence is 14 residues long. CDR3: CSVEGGQGRYEQYF. CDR3 nucleotides: TGCAGCGTTGAAGGGGGACAGGGGAGGTACGAGCAGTACTTC.

The J gene is TRBJ2-1, the V gene TRBV19, with TRBD1 identical over 7 bases. Trimming took 9 bases from V and 10 from J; bases not matched to a gene: 9. CDR3 size: 12 residues. In germline, CDR1 is LNHDA, CDR2 SQIVND (reference sequence). The CDR3 spells CASALGRGEQFF. The DNA of the CDR3 is TGTGCCAGCGCCTTGGGCAGGGGGGAGCAGTTCTTC.

The V and J genes are TRBV1 and TRBJ2-5. TRBV1 represents a pseudogene. The CDR3 is made up of 13 amino acids. CDR3 sequence: CTSSQAGKETQYF. As DNA, the CDR3 is TGCACCAGCAGCCAAGCGGGCAAAGAGACCCAGTACTTC.

This CDR3 reads CASSRSTLPEQYF. The CDR3 DNA reads as TGTGCCAGCAGCCGCTCAACTCTTCCCGAGCAGTACTTC. V gene TRBV5-4 combines with J gene TRBJ2-7; no clear D gene. The CDR3 sequence is 13 residues long. Deletions cut 4 bases from V and 6 bases from J, with 14 bases between. Per the germline V gene, CDR1 is SGHNT and CDR2 is YYREEE (reference sequence).

This chain links TRBV5-8 with TRBJ2-3, with D perhaps TRBD1 or TRBD2 (5 bases each). The CDR3 contains 15 residues. Germline V gives CDR1 SGHTS, CDR2 YDEGEE. The V gene lost 3 bases and the J gene lost 4 bases, with 15 bases spanning the gap. The CDR3 bases are TGTGCCAGCAGCTGGGGGACGGAGTGGTCAGATACGCAGTATTTT. This encodes CASSWGTEWSDTQYF.

The chain recombines TRBV7-9 with TRBJ2-2; TRBD1 aligns across 9 bases. This CDR3 has 15 residues. Looked up from germline, CDR1 is SEHNR and CDR2 is FQNEAQ (reference sequence). V was pared by 2 bases and J by 10 bases, with 8 bases of the junction left unmatched. The CDR3 is CASSLKRTGAEELFF. CDR3 in DNA: TGTGCCAGCAGCTTAAAGAGGACAGGGGCGGAGGAGCTGTTTTTT. Together with reference TRBV7-9 and TRBJ2-2, the CDR3 gives the full variable domain: DTGVSQNPRHKITKRGQNVTFRCDPISEHNRLYWYRQTLGQGPEFLTYFQNEAQLEKSRLLSDRFSAERPKGSFSTLEIQRTEQGDSAMYLCASSLKRTGAEELFFGEGSRLTVL.

This chain joins TRBV21-1 and TRBJ2-7; TRBD2 is the table's D call, not checked against the DNA. TRBV21-1 corresponds to a pseudogene. There are 17 residues in the CDR3. The CDR3 loop is CASSKRTSGIVAYEQYF. The CDR3 bases are TGTGCCAGCAGCAAACGGACTAGCGGGATAGTTGCCTACGAGCAGTACTTC.

This chain connects TRBV5-4 to TRBJ1-4; no firm D call. V was cut by 2 bases and J by 6 bases, with 17 bases left in between. The CDR3 is made up of 16 amino acids. Per the germline V gene, CDR1 is SGHNT and CDR2 is YYREEE (reference sequence). The CDR3 DNA is TGTGCCAGCAGCTTTGGCGGGAGGGCTACCGATGAAAAACTGTTTTTT. Protein product: CASSFGGRATDEKLFF.

The J gene is TRBJ2-1, the V gene TRBV7-2; D unresolved. V was shortened by 7 bases and J by 10 bases, with 11 bases between the two germline ends. CDR3 size: 11 residues. Per the germline V gene, CDR1 is SGHTA and CDR2 is FQGNSA. CDR3 bases: TGTGCCAGCAACGCAGGTTCCGAGCAGTTCTTC. Its protein is CASNAGSEQFF.

V is TRBV7-9 and J is TRBJ1-5; D uncertain. The CDR3 runs 15 residues. In germline, CDR1 is SEHNR, CDR2 FQNEAQ (reference sequence). The V end lost 5 bases, the J end lost 6 bases, and 17 bases lay between the germline ends. The CDR3 sequence: CASSQDPDSVQPQHF. CDR3 bases: TGTGCCAGCAGCCAAGACCCGGATTCGGTTCAGCCCCAGCATTTT.

The chain combines TRBV11-3 with TRBJ1-2; 10 bases are shared with TRBD1. The germline V gene has CDR1 SGHNT and CDR2 YENEEA. The CDR3 is 15 residues long. V shed 5 bases and J 4 bases; nucleotides not matched to a gene: 7. DNA of the CDR3: TGTGCCAGCAGCCCGCAGACAGGGGGCGTCTATGGCTACACCTTC. Translated: CASSPQTGGVYGYTF.

The V and J genes are TRBV7-9 and TRBJ2-1; 12 nucleotides align to TRBD2. The junction had 8 bases not matched to a gene; V was cut back by 5 bases and J by 9 bases. Germline V gives CDR1 SEHNR, CDR2 FQNEAQ (reference sequence). The CDR3 spans 15 residues. The CDR3 nucleotides read TGTGCCAGCAGCCGGGGGACTAGCGGGCTTCCTGAGCAGTTCTTC. Protein: CASSRGTSGLPEQFF. Drawing the rest from reference TRBV7-9 and TRBJ2-1, the complete variable domain is DTGVSQNPRHKITKRGQNVTFRCDPISEHNRLYWYRQTLGQGPEFLTYFQNEAQLEKSRLLSDRFSAERPKGSFSTLEIQRTEQGDSAMYLCASSRGTSGLPEQFFGPGTRLTVL.

The chain combines TRBV4-1 with TRBJ2-3, with TRBD2 matching over 14 bases. With 3 bases clipped from V and 4 bases from J, the junction kept 12 bases outside the gene matches. The CDR3 length is 19 residues. Germline V gene lookup returns CDR1 MGHRA and CDR2 YSYEKL. CDR3 amino acids: CASSHPGTSGREGADTQYF. CDR3 DNA sequence: TGCGCCAGCAGCCACCCTGGGACTAGCGGGAGAGAAGGGGCAGATACGCAGTATTTT.

The J gene is TRBJ2-2, the V gene TRBV5-4, with D unresolved. Germline assignment: CDR1 SGHNT and CDR2 YYREEE (reference sequence). Trimming stripped 5 bases from V and 4 bases from J, with 18 bases between. This CDR3 is 16 amino acids long. The CDR3 spells CASRLTPAGSTGELFF. As DNA, the CDR3 is TGTGCCAGCAGGTTGACCCCGGCTGGGTCCACCGGGGAGCTGTTTTTT.

This clone was counted a single time. This rearrangement joins TRBV15 to TRBJ2-7, with TRBD1 matching over 8 bases. J was trimmed by 3 bases and V by 1 base; bases with no gene match: 5. Germline V CDR1 and CDR2: LNHNV, YYDKDF (reference sequence). This CDR3 region has 15 residues. The CDR3 DNA is TGTGCCACCAGCAGAGGGACAGGGCCAAACTACGAGCAGTACTTC. Its translation: CATSRGTGPNYEQYF.